These T cell receptor beta chains were read from a single sample in a study of somatic mutations in cytotoxic T cells in rheumatoid arthritis. Here immunoSEQ multiplex PCR was the method, and the copy in TCRdb shows in-frame clones only, minus some. The table includes 13,000 or so clones, 83% detected once. The sample comprised CD8+ T cells sorted from blood. These receptors were taken from a woman in her fifties or sixties in good health. Both conserved end residues are part of each CDR3. A D gene is named only where the DNA matches it firmly. Some rows mark clone size as missing; the rest say once, few, many or name a class of expanded clone.

d_call: NA
v_call: TRBV2
j_call: TRBJ2-2
clone_size: NA
cdr3_aa: CASSEQHLNTGELFF
cdr3_nt: TGTGCCAGCAGTGAACAACACCTGAACACCGGGGAGCTGTTTTTT

d_call: NA
v_call: TRBV10-3
j_call: TRBJ1-1
clone_size: NA
cdr3_aa: CAISPSDTEAFF
cdr3_nt: TGTGCCATCAGCCCCTCCGACACTGAAGCTTTCTTT

d_call: TRBD2
v_call: TRBV27
j_call: TRBJ2-7
clone_size: NA
cdr3_aa: CASSPTSGGFNEQYF
cdr3_nt: TGTGCCAGCAGCCCGACTAGCGGGGGGTTCAACGAGCAGTACTTC

d_call: TRBD2
v_call: TRBV29-1
j_call: TRBJ2-3
clone_size: NA
cdr3_aa: CSATPSGAYTQYF
cdr3_nt: TGCAGCGCCACTCCTAGCGGGGCCTATACGCAGTATTTT

d_call: NA
v_call: TRBV6-5
j_call: TRBJ1-2
clone_size: NA
cdr3_aa: CASQGMRGGNGYTF
cdr3_nt: TGTGCCAGCCAGGGCATGAGAGGGGGTAATGGCTACACCTTC

d_call: TRBD1
v_call: TRBV27
j_call: TRBJ2-5
clone_size: NA
cdr3_aa: CASRSTGAQVLQYF
cdr3_nt: TGTGCCAGCAGATCGACAGGGGCCCAAGTGCTCCAGTACTTC

d_call: NA
v_call: TRBV7-9
j_call: TRBJ1-1
clone_size: large
cdr3_aa: CASSTQDKNTEAFF
cdr3_nt: TGTGCCAGCAGCACACAGGATAAGAACACTGAAGCTTTCTTT

d_call: TRBD1
v_call: TRBV9
j_call: TRBJ1-1
clone_size: NA
cdr3_aa: CASSAAGTVHTEAFF
cdr3_nt: TGTGCCAGCAGCGCGGCCGGGACAGTCCACACTGAAGCTTTCTTT

d_call: NA
v_call: TRBV5-5
j_call: TRBJ2-3
clone_size: few
cdr3_aa: CASSWGLGDTQYF
cdr3_nt: TGTGCCAGCAGCTGGGGCCTCGGCGATACGCAGTATTTT

d_call: NA
v_call: TRBV19
j_call: TRBJ2-7
clone_size: NA
cdr3_aa: CASSIGSAIAAGDTYEQYF
cdr3_nt: TGTGCCAGTAGTATAGGATCGGCCATCGCTGCAGGGGACACCTACGAGCAGTACTTC

d_call: NA
v_call: TRBV6-5
j_call: TRBJ2-7
clone_size: NA
cdr3_aa: CASSEATYEQYF
cdr3_nt: TGTGCCAGCAGTGAAGCCACCTACGAGCAGTACTTC

d_call: NA
v_call: TRBV11-2
j_call: TRBJ2-3
clone_size: NA
cdr3_aa: CASSLGMREGYF
cdr3_nt: TGTGCCAGCAGCTTGGGCATGAGAGAGGGGTATTTT

d_call: NA
v_call: TRBV28
j_call: TRBJ2-3
clone_size: once
cdr3_aa: CASSLQITDTQYF
cdr3_nt: TGTGCCAGCAGTTTGCAGATCACAGATACGCAGTATTTT

d_call: NA
v_call: TRBV5-1
j_call: TRBJ1-2
clone_size: NA
cdr3_aa: CASSLVLGDYGYTF
cdr3_nt: TGCGCCAGCAGCTTGGTTCTGGGAGACTATGGCTACACCTTC

d_call: NA
v_call: TRBV27
j_call: TRBJ1-5
clone_size: NA
cdr3_aa: CASSLSGVFGNQPQHF
cdr3_nt: TGTGCCAGCAGTTTATCCGGGGTGTTTGGCAATCAGCCCCAGCATTTT

d_call: NA
v_call: TRBV5-1
j_call: TRBJ2-1
clone_size: NA
cdr3_aa: CASRPTGNEQFF
cdr3_nt: TGCGCCAGCAGACCAACAGGCAATGAGCAGTTCTTC

d_call: TRBD2
v_call: TRBV2
j_call: TRBJ2-7
clone_size: few
cdr3_aa: CASRGVAGGRYEQYF
cdr3_nt: TGTGCCAGCAGGGGAGTAGCGGGGGGGCGATACGAGCAGTACTTC

d_call: TRBD1
v_call: TRBV7-3
j_call: TRBJ1-1
clone_size: NA
cdr3_aa: CASSLTRQGGTNAEAFF
cdr3_nt: TGTGCCAGCAGCTTAACGAGACAGGGCGGGACGAACGCTGAAGCTTTCTTT

d_call: NA
v_call: TRBV4-1
j_call: TRBJ2-2
clone_size: NA
cdr3_aa: CASSQVETEINTGELFF
cdr3_nt: TGCGCCAGCAGCCAAGTGGAGACGGAGATAAACACCGGGGAGCTGTTTTTT

d_call: NA
v_call: TRBV2
j_call: TRBJ2-5
clone_size: NA
cdr3_aa: CASSGQGISSETQYF
cdr3_nt: TGTGCCAGCAGTGGGCAGGGAATCTCCTCAGAGACCCAGTACTTC

d_call: TRBD1
v_call: TRBV2
j_call: TRBJ1-2
clone_size: NA
cdr3_aa: CASSERATGDYGYTF
cdr3_nt: TGTGCCAGCAGTGAAAGGGCGACAGGGGACTATGGCTACACCTTC

d_call: TRBD2
v_call: TRBV7-9
j_call: TRBJ2-1
clone_size: NA
cdr3_aa: CASSLSGGNEQFF
cdr3_nt: TGTGCCAGCAGCTTATCCGGGGGGAATGAGCAGTTCTTC

d_call: NA
v_call: TRBV19
j_call: TRBJ2-1
clone_size: NA
cdr3_aa: CASRGGGGGPDEQFF
cdr3_nt: TGTGCCAGTAGGGGCGGAGGGGGGGGTCCGGATGAGCAGTTCTTC

d_call: NA
v_call: TRBV6-6
j_call: TRBJ2-7
clone_size: NA
cdr3_aa: CASSPGHYEQYF
cdr3_nt: TGTGCCAGCAGTCCTGGACACTACGAGCAGTACTTC

d_call: NA
v_call: TRBV6-4
j_call: TRBJ2-2
clone_size: NA
cdr3_aa: CASSPLAGSSGELFF
cdr3_nt: TGTGCCAGCAGTCCCCTCGCGGGAAGCTCCGGGGAGCTGTTTTTT

d_call: TRBD2
v_call: TRBV2
j_call: TRBJ2-1
clone_size: NA
cdr3_aa: CASSPNPLPAGGGAAEQFF
cdr3_nt: TGTGCCAGCAGTCCGAACCCCCTCCCGGCTGGCGGGGGGGCCGCTGAGCAGTTCTTC

d_call: NA
v_call: TRBV2
j_call: TRBJ2-1
clone_size: once
cdr3_aa: CASSDMGYEQFF
cdr3_nt: TGTGCCAGCAGTGATATGGGCTATGAGCAGTTCTTC